This is a list of T cell receptor beta chains from one sample in a study of shared clonotypes between healthy human individuals. Method: immunoSEQ multiplex PCR; TCRdb's copy keeps in-frame clones and lacks some. The profile covers around 1,000,000 clones, with around 77% appearing a single time and roughly 0.83% taken by the ten largest. Sequencing was carried out using memory CD4+ T cells from PBMCs. The origin of the receptors is a man aged 18 to 29 in good health. Some clones in this sample may be carry-over from other donors' samples. Each CDR3 is given with its conserved first and last residue.

j_call	v_call	cdr3_aa
TRBJ1-5	TRBV7-2	CASSSRGMGNQPQHF
TRBJ2-3	TRBV18	CASSTPQGGLTDTQYF
TRBJ2-5	TRBV5-4	CASSPFGGQETQYF
TRBJ2-7	TRBV10-3	CAARGVYEQYF
TRBJ2-1	TRBV2	CASSRPGGRYNEQFF
TRBJ2-1	TRBV7-9	CASSPYGTEQFF
TRBJ2-3	TRBV18	CASSQELAGPSDTQYF
TRBJ1-4	TRBV13	CASSLGGGIFGSASNEKLFF
TRBJ2-7	TRBV18	CASSPFSTKAGFEQYF
TRBJ1-1	TRBV11-2	CASSFRQGTEAFF
TRBJ1-1	TRBV30	CAWMRSQGLISGTANTEAFF
TRBJ2-2	TRBV9	CASTRGHNTGELFF
TRBJ2-5	TRBV18	CASSQGLIQETQYF
TRBJ2-2	TRBV18	CASSSVLDTGELFF
TRBJ2-3	TRBV7-2	CASSLFPQTDTQYF
TRBJ2-1	TRBV7-3	CASSLRGGRGFNEQFF
TRBJ1-4	TRBV10-3	CATSTGVGGEKLFF
TRBJ1-5	TRBV2	CASSGTGLNQPQHF
TRBJ2-7	TRBV19	CASSMERGIEQYF
TRBJ2-2	TRBV7-3	CASREGTGTGELFF
TRBJ1-2	TRBV5-1	CASSPSRYGYTF
TRBJ1-1	TRBV20-1	CSARAEGAFF
TRBJ1-5	TRBV5-8	CASVRGLRNQPQHF
TRBJ1-4	TRBV7-9	CASSFGAANEKLFF
TRBJ2-7	TRBV2	CASSDNRGYEQYF
TRBJ2-7	TRBV7-2	CASSFGTSGYEQYF
TRBJ2-7	TRBV28	CASSLGTEGYEQYF
TRBJ1-4	TRBV7-2	CASSLQRGEKLFF